This T cell receptor beta chain was recovered during a study of vaccination and CD4 T cells after COVID-19. On the study more broadly: Median time from COVID diagnosis to post-COVID sampling was roughly 100 days (35 to 161). The stimulating agents, overlapping spike peptides, came from SARS-CoV-2, HCoV-NL63, HCoV-OC43 and HCoV-229E. Study-wide points: With convalescent patients, a median about 84% of reactive clones emerged solely after vaccination.

As to this clonotype: The target antigen is unknown.

Sequenced with the Oncomine TCR Beta short-read assay was DNA taken from cultured CD4+ T cells. TCRdb reprocessed the PCR reads via MiXCR and lists one record per CDR3 protein. The sample records about 15,000 distinct CDR3 sequences, 60% to 75% being singletons. The CDR3 contains 12 residues. V lost 0 bases, J lost 8 bases, and 7 bases lay in between. Looked up from germline, CDR1 is SGHAT and CDR2 is FQNNGV. Specified treatment: roughly ten-day PBMC culture with coronavirus spike peptide pools or control peptides (ViraFEST assay). Negative selection separated CD4+ T cells from roughly nine-day cultures.

This clonotype originated in a human donor who had recovered from COVID-19. The sample comprised CD4+ T cells from blood, cultured in vitro. This chain uses TRBV11-2 with TRBJ1-2; D gene uncertain. CDR3 sequence reads: CASSLDRRGYTF. Here the CDR3 DNA reads TGTGCCAGCAGCTTAGATCGGAGGGGCTACACCTTC.